What follows are 26 T cell receptor beta chains derived from one specimen sequenced in a study of CD8 T cells in ankylosing spondylitis. These TCRs' antigens remain unknown. One entry per CDR3 protein, called by TCRdb with MiXCR from the 5' RACE reads. The data hold 200,000 to 250,000 distinct CDR3 sequences, with more than 5.5% observed a single time. Findings and caveats of the study: The study identified a TCR beta motif of about eight highly homologous variants that appeared characteristic of ankylosing spondylitis blood.

The material sequenced was blood, either unsorted or a sorted T cell fraction (not recorded which). All receptors derive from a male donor with ankylosing spondylitis.

The sample holds many counts of this clonotype. The chain couples TRBV29-1 to TRBJ1-4; D ambiguous. Germline V gene sequence: CDR1 SQVTM, CDR2 ANQGSEA. V gave up 8 bases and J gave up 7 bases, with 14 bases separating them. The CDR3 is 12 amino acids. CDR3 bases: TGCAGCCTGTGGCTTTGTGGTGAAAAACTGTTTTTT. Protein sequence: CSLWLCGEKLFF.

This clonotype was seen a few times. CDR3 DNA: TGTGCCAGCAGTCCCTGGGGAGGGGATACGCAGTATTTT. This gives the protein CASSPWGGDTQYF. J is TRBJ2-3 and V is TRBV12-3 or TRBV12-4; 7 positions agree with TRBD2. The trim removed 5 bases at V and 6 bases at J, leaving 5 bases unmatched. This CDR3 is 13 amino acids long.

There are many counts of this clonotype. The CDR3 sequence: CASSPERGFRYNEQFF. The CDR3 DNA sequence: TGTGCCAGCAGCCCCGAAAGGGGGTTTAGGTACAATGAGCAGTTCTTC. V and J are TRBV7-9 and TRBJ2-1; tentatively, D is TRBD1 (6 bases). Trimming left V 5 bases short and J 4 bases short, with 18 bases between. This CDR3 region has 16 residues. Germline values: CDR1 SEHNR, CDR2 FQNEAQ (reference sequence).

This clonotype was recorded many times. This rearrangement joins TRBV7-3 to TRBJ2-7; possible D gene TRBD2, 5 bases. The length of the CDR3 is 13 residues. CDR1 is SGHTA, CDR2 FQGTGA, per germline. V shed 5 bases and J shed 3 bases, with 11 bases lying between them. Here the CDR3 reads CASSTTAGYEQYF. CDR3 coding DNA: TGTGCCAGCAGCACTACCGCGGGCTACGAGCAGTACTTC.

This clonotype was observed many times. V and J are TRBV7-9 and TRBJ2-5; TRBD2 might be the D (5 bases). The CDR3 is 15 amino acids. Germline values: CDR1 SEHNR, CDR2 FQNEAQ (reference sequence). V lost 2 bases and J 5 bases, leaving 15 bases between the germline ends. CDR3 nucleotides: TGTGCCAGCAGCTTAAGTCGGGGATTGAAGGAGACCCAGTACTTC. As protein: CASSLSRGLKETQYF.

In this sample, this clonotype turned up many times. The chain has TRBV4-3 and TRBJ2-3, with D perhaps being TRBD1 or TRBD2 (6 bases each). The CDR3 covers 16 residues. Trimming removed 0 bases at V and 2 bases at J, with 12 bases between. Germline values: CDR1 LGHNA, CDR2 YSLEER. In nucleotides, the CDR3 is TGCGCCAGCAGCCAAGAAGGGGGGAGTTTCACAGATACGCAGTATTTT. Its protein is CASSQEGGSFTDTQYF.

There are a few counts of this clonotype. The chain uses TRBV5-5 and TRBJ1-2, with TRBD1 matching over 7 bases. This CDR3 region has 14 residues. The V and J ends lost 1 base and 5 bases, in that order; junction bases with no gene match: 5. CDR1 and CDR2 from the germline V gene are SGHKS and YYEKEE (reference sequence). CDR3: CASSLPTGLYGYTF. CDR3 nucleotides: TGTGCCAGCAGCTTGCCGACAGGGCTATATGGCTACACCTTC.

This clonotype has ten or more counts. V gene TRBV7-2 combines with J gene TRBJ2-7; D gene unclear. The CDR3 has 15 amino acids. V was cut by 1 base and J by 6 bases, with 16 bases left in between. From germline, CDR1 is SGHTA and CDR2 FQGNSA. CDR3 residues: CASSLGTGPLLEQYF. CDR3 sequence (DNA): TGTGCCAGCAGCTTAGGAACCGGGCCCCTCCTCGAGCAGTACTTC. Full variable domain (missing parts from reference TRBV7-2 and TRBJ2-7): GAGVSQSPSNKVTEKGKDVELRCDPISGHTALYWYRQSLGQGLEFLIYFQGNSAPDKSGLPSDRFSAERTGGSVSTLTIQRTQQEDSAVYLCASSLGTGPLLEQYFGPGTRLTVT.

This clonotype has at least ten counts. The rearrangement uses TRBV4-3 and TRBJ1-1; D not resolved. Germline V gene data show CDR1 as LGHNA and CDR2 as YSLEER. The length of the CDR3 is 15 residues. V lost 0 bases, J lost 7 bases, and 15 bases lay in between. The CDR3: CASSQELGPYHEAFF. CDR3 sequence (DNA): TGCGCCAGCAGCCAAGAGCTAGGGCCGTACCATGAAGCTTTCTTT.

At least ten counts were recorded for this clonotype. The gene calls are TRBV10-3 and TRBJ2-1; 10 bases are a match to TRBD2. Germline V gives CDR1 ENHRY, CDR2 SYGVKD. This CDR3 contains 17 residues. V lost 4 bases and J lost 2; bases outside the gene matches: 8. CDR3 nucleotide sequence: TGTGCCATCAGTGGGGCTCTAGCGGGAGTTGCCTACAATGAGCAGTTCTTC. Residues: CAISGALAGVAYNEQFF.

In its sample, this clonotype was seen many times. This chain joins TRBV11-3 and TRBJ1-1; maybe TRBD1 (6 bases). The CDR3 covers 13 residues. The germline V gene encodes CDR1 SGHNT and CDR2 YENEEA. The V end was cut by 1 base, the J end by 7 bases, with 10 bases between. CDR3 DNA sequence: TGTGCCAGCAGCTTAGGGGGACACCTTGAAGCTTTCTTT. This sequence encodes CASSLGGHLEAFF. The whole variable domain, remainder taken from reference TRBV11-3 and TRBJ1-1, is EAGVVQSPRYKIIEKKQPVAFWCNPISGHNTLYWYLQNLGQGPELLIRYENEEAVDDSQLPKDRFSAERLKGVDSTLKIQPAELGDSAVYLCASSLGGHLEAFFGQGTRLTVV.

This clonotype has at least ten counts. The rearrangement joins TRBV4-3 to TRBJ2-1, with D unresolved. This CDR3 is 14 amino acids long. The ends were cut back, 0 bases at V and 8 bases at J, with 11 bases in the middle. CDR1 and CDR2 (germline): LGHNA, YSLEER. The CDR3 loop is CASSQDRRVYEQFF. The CDR3 nucleotides are TGCGCCAGCAGCCAAGATCGACGGGTCTATGAGCAGTTCTTC.

At least ten counts were recorded for this clonotype. V is TRBV9 and J is TRBJ2-1; weak D call: TRBD2 (5 bases). This CDR3 spans 12 amino acids. The ends were cut back, 3 bases at V and 9 bases at J, with 10 bases in the middle. The germline V gene has CDR1 SGDLS and CDR2 YYNGEE. The CDR3, as DNA: TGTGCCAGCAGCGGAGGAGGAACTGAGCAGTTCTTC. Its protein is CASSGGGTEQFF. Combining the CDR3 with reference TRBV9 and TRBJ2-1 gives the whole variable domain DSGVTQTPKHLITATGQRVTLRCSPRSGDLSVYWYQQSLDQGLQFLIQYYNGEERAKGNILERFSAQQFPDLHSELNLSSLELGDSALYFCASSGGGTEQFFGPGTRLTVL.

This clonotype was counted a few times. The chain has TRBV4-1 and TRBJ1-1, with D unclear. Germline lookup yields CDR1 MGHRA and CDR2 YSYEKL. The CDR3 is 16 amino acids. Trimming removed 0 bases from V and 0 bases from J, with 11 bases in between. The chain's CDR3 is CASSQDQSRLNTEAFF. The CDR3 DNA reads TGCGCCAGCAGCCAAGATCAGTCAAGGCTGAACACTGAAGCTTTCTTT.

This clonotype was counted between two and nine times. The chain carries TRBV6-2 or TRBV6-3 and TRBJ2-1; unclear D gene. The CDR3 spans 16 residues. Per germline, CDR1 MNHEY and CDR2 SVGEGT. V was clipped by 4 bases and J by 0 bases, with 13 bases between them. The CDR3: CASSWSPLSSYNEQFF. CDR3 sequence (DNA): TGTGCCAGCAGTTGGAGTCCCTTAAGCTCCTACAATGAGCAGTTCTTC.

This clonotype was found many times. This chain links TRBV18 with TRBJ2-7, with unresolved D. Germline-derived CDR1 and CDR2 are KGHSH and LQKENI. Between the trimmed V and J ends, which lost 2 bases and 0 bases, there was a span of 5 bases. This CDR3 region has 13 residues. The CDR3 region is CASSPADSYEQYF. Here the CDR3 DNA reads TGTGCCAGCTCACCAGCCGACTCCTACGAGCAGTACTTC.

The V call is TRBV7-9, the J call TRBJ2-1, with D perhaps TRBD1 (6 bases). Germline values: CDR1 SEHNR, CDR2 FQNEAQ (reference sequence). The CDR3 extends over 15 amino acids. Trimming shortened V by 3 bases and J by 8 bases, and 17 bases separated the two germline ends. The CDR3 sequence is CASSLGAEGIDEQFF. DNA of the CDR3: TGTGCCAGCAGCTTGGGGGCGGAAGGGATTGATGAGCAGTTCTTC.

This clonotype was counted between two and nine times. The chain carries TRBV4-1 and TRBJ1-1; D remains ambiguous. CDR1 and CDR2 from the germline V gene are MGHRA and YSYEKL. This CDR3 region has 15 residues. V gave up 1 base and J gave up 0 bases, with 9 bases separating them. CDR3: CASSQAPGMNTEAFF. In nucleotides, the CDR3 is TGCGCCAGCAGCCAAGCCCCCGGCATGAACACTGAAGCTTTCTTT.

In this sample, this clonotype turned up many times. The chain is built from TRBV6-6 and TRBJ2-7; D uncertain. The CDR3 spans 12 residues. Deletions cut 7 bases from V and 5 bases from J, with 12 bases between. Germline CDR1 is MNHNY and CDR2 is SVGAGI (reference sequence). CDR3 in DNA: TGTGCCAGCACTACCCAGTTCAACGAGCAGTACTTC. It translates to CASTTQFNEQYF.

In its sample, this clonotype was seen many times. The chain couples TRBV6-2 or TRBV6-3 to TRBJ2-7; no clear D. This CDR3 spans 14 amino acids. Germline CDR1 reads MNHEY; CDR2 reads SVGEGT. V shed 4 bases and J shed 5 bases, with 15 bases lying between them. CDR3 residues: CASSSDRYGDEQYF. The DNA for the CDR3 is TGTGCCAGCAGTTCCGATCGGTATGGGGACGAGCAGTACTTC.

The table lists this clonotype with many counts. The rearrangement uses TRBV6-4 and TRBJ2-1, with 13 bases fitting TRBD2. Germline V gives CDR1 MRHNA, CDR2 SNTAGT. The V segment lost 4 bases and the J segment 4 bases; nucleotides outside the gene matches: 1. This CDR3 spans 15 amino acids. The CDR3, as DNA: TGTGCCAGCAGTGGGACTAGCGGGGGTTACAATGAGCAGTTCTTC. Its protein product is CASSGTSGGYNEQFF.

V is TRBV20-1 and J is TRBJ1-2; TRBD1 matches 8 bases. The CDR3 runs 15 residues. V lost 2 bases to trimming and J lost 3 bases; unmatched junction nucleotides: 8. CDR1 is DFQATT, CDR2 SNEGSKA, per germline (reference sequence). The CDR3 region has the DNA TGCAGTGCTAGAATAGTCGGACAGGGAGACTATGGCTACACCTTC. This codes for CSARIVGQGDYGYTF.

The V gene is TRBV6-2 or TRBV6-3, the J gene TRBJ2-2, with TRBD2 identical over 14 bases. V shed 6 bases and J 4 bases; nucleotides not matched to a gene: 10. Germline assignment: CDR1 MNHEY and CDR2 SVGEGT. This CDR3 has 18 residues. CDR3 in DNA: TGTGCCAGCAGCTTAACTGGACTAGCGGGAGGAGGCACCGGGGAGCTGTTTTTT. It codes for CASSLTGLAGGGTGELFF.

The chain links TRBV4-3 to TRBJ1-1, with 8 bases lining up with TRBD1. The trim removed 4 bases at V and 1 base at J, leaving 8 bases unmatched. CDR1 and CDR2 (germline): LGHNA, YSLEER. This CDR3 region has 16 residues. The CDR3 spells CASSRNTGTGNTEAFF. CDR3 nucleotides: TGCGCCAGCAGCCGAAATACCGGGACAGGGAACACTGAAGCTTTCTTT.

This clonotype has ten or more counts. This chain joins TRBV9 and TRBJ1-1, with a possible D match to TRBD1 (6 bases). The CDR3 runs 15 residues. The germline V gene encodes CDR1 SGDLS and CDR2 YYNGEE. V was trimmed by 4 bases and J by 2 bases, leaving 15 bases between them. The CDR3 reads CASSPQDRLNTEAFF. DNA for the CDR3: TGTGCCAGCAGCCCACAGGACAGATTAAACACTGAAGCTTTCTTT.

To note about this clonotype: A read error may explain this, as a much larger clone is one base away. The CDR3 nucleotides are TGTGCCAGCAGTTATGGGGGATCGAGCACAGATACGCAGTATTTT. It is translated as CASSYGGSSTDTQYF. The chain is built from TRBV6-2 or TRBV6-3 and TRBJ2-3; possibly TRBD1 or TRBD2 for D (5 bases each). The V and J ends lost 3 bases and 0 bases respectively, with 10 bases between them. This CDR3 has 15 amino acids. Germline CDR1 reads MNHEY; CDR2 reads SVGEGT.